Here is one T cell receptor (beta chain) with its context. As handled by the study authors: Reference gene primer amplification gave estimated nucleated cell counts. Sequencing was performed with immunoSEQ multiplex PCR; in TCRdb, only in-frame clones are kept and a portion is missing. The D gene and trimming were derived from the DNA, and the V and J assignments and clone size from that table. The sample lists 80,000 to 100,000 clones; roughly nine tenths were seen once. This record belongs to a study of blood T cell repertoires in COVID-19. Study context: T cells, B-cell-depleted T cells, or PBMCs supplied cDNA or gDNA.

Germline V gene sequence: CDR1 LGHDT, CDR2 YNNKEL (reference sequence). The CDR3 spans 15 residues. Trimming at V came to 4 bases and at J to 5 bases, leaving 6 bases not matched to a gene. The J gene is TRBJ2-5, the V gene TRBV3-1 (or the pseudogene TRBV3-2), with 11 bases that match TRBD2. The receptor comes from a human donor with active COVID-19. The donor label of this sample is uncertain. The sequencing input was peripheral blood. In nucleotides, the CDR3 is TGTGCCAGCAGCCCTTTAGCGGGGGGGCCTGAGACCCAGTACTTC. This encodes CASSPLAGGPETQYF.